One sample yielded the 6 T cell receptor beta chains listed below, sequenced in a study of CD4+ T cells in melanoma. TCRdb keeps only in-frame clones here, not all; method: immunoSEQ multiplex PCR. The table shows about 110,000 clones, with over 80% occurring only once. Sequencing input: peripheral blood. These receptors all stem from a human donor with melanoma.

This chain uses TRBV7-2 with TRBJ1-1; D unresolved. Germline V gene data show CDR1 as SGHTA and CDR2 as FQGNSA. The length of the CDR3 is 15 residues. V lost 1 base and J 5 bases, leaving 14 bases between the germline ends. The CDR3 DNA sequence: TGTGCCAGCAGCTTAGACCCCGCCACGTGGACTGAAGCTTTCTTT. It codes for CASSLDPATWTEAFF.

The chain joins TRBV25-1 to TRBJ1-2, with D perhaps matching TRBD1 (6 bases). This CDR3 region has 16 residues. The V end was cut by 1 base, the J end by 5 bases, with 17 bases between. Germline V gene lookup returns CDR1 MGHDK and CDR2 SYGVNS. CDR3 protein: CASSEWGSGDPYGYTF. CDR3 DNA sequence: TGTGCCAGCAGTGAATGGGGATCAGGGGATCCTTATGGCTACACCTTC.

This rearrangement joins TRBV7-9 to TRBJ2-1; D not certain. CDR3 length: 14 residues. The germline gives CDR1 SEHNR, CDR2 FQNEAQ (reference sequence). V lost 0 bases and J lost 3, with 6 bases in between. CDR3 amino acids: CASSLARDYNEQFF. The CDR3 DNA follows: TGTGCCAGCAGCTTAGCTAGAGACTACAATGAGCAGTTCTTC.

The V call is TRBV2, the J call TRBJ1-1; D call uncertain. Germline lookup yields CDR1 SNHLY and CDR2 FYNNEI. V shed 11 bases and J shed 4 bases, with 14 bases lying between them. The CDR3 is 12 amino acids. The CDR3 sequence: CAGALALTEAFF. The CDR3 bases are TGTGCCGGAGCACTGGCCCTCACTGAAGCTTTCTTT.

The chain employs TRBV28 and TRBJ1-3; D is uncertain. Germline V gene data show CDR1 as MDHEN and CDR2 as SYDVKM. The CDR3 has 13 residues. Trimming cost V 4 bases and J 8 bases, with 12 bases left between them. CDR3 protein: CASSSPQVDTIYF. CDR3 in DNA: TGTGCCAGCAGTTCCCCCCAGGTTGACACCATATATTTT.

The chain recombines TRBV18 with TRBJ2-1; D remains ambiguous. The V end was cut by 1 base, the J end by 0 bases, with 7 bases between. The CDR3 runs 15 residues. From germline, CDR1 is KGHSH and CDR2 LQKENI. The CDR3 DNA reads TGTGCCAGCTCACCACTGCCGGCCTCCTACAATGAGCAGTTCTTC. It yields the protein CASSPLPASYNEQFF.